This T cell receptor (beta chain) was sequenced during a study of T cell responses to AZD1222 COVID-19 vaccine (dated by TCRdb to about 2021). Some background on the complete study: TCR sequencing covered about 230 trial participants: approximately 200 given two doses of AZD1222 and 26 given two doses of MenACWY control vaccine. Trial participants were enrolled into age subgroups of 18-55, 56-69 and 70-plus years, which contained 148, 28 and 57 TCR-sequenced participants, respectively. Study-wide findings and limitations: Because no day 14 peak-response samples were available, repertoires were characterized only after the peak T cell response. CD4 TCRs associated with the vaccine covered the entire spike protein, and the dominant responses were in regions 160-218 and 743-854. Conclusions about previously exposed vaccinees are limited because only a handful of AZD1222 recipients were SARS-CoV-2 seropositive at baseline. Participants were mostly white British, with more females than males. The authors suggested clonal diversity may have been underestimated. Epitopes outside the regions mutated in the B.1.351 and B.1.1.7 variants were reportedly recognized by nearly half of the unique spike-specific TCRs. Spike-specific TCR breadth and depth rose significantly after two AZD1222 doses compared with day 0 and with MenACWY recipients. In the small 56-69-year group, the increase in depth fell short of significance, most likely because of low power.

The CDR3 regions of human TCRbeta chains were subjected to immunosequencing. As for the authors' bioinformatics: Repertoire TCRs were checked for matches against a reference library of SARS-CoV-2-specific TCRs that had been generated using the MIRA antigen-specificity platform. Breadth was defined as the fraction of unique TCRs that were SARS-CoV-2-associated, and depth was defined as the fraction of total T cells that were SARS-CoV-2-associated. Using the MIRA data, every spike-specific TCR was mapped to the spike region that the TCR reacted to and assigned to either a CD4 or a CD8 class. Log10-transformed breadth and depth values were compared by one-way ANOVA with Sidak's multiple comparisons tests. The clones in this table, taken by TCRdb from immuneACCESS, are in-frame only. Not every clone is retained; where verified, under half of the shortfall comes from an unresolved V gene, and the cause of the rest is unknown. The DNA was the basis for D and trimming; V, J and clone size are from that table. This sample gives around 150,000 clones in total; 92% of them show up just once. In total, the top ten clones hold around 4.5% of the sample.

Reading the label with the study, this specimen's time point is: baseline before first vaccination. The label giving this sample's treatment or condition can be read as: meningococcal conjugate vaccine given as trial control. Vaccinee samples came from UK trials COV001 and COV002, including a single-blind randomized controlled phase 2/3 trial of AZD1222 (ChAdOx1 nCoV-19) in healthy adults. For TCRbeta chain sequencing, PBMC samples from trial participants were taken at day 0 and at day 28 after the second dose. About this clone itself: No antigen is known for it. No base-level quality is on record; no much larger clone is a single base apart.

The V end loses 0 bases and the J end loses 4 bases, and a stretch of 11 bases separates them. Looking up the germline V gene yields CDR1 SGHTA and CDR2 FQGNSA. The CDR3 starts with the cysteine, ends with the phenylalanine, and has 15 residues. Kept here is only the CDR3 DNA, which spans 45 bases and is read in frame from base 1. The input for sequencing was peripheral blood, taken on day 0 of MenACWY control vaccination. This TCR came from an adult in good health. This chain joins TRBV7-2 to TRBJ2-3, and perhaps TRBD2 as D gene, on 5 matching bases. The DNA is TGTGCCAGCAGCTTAGCGGCCCGGGGAGCAGATACGCAGTATTTT. This gives the protein CASSLAARGADTQYF.